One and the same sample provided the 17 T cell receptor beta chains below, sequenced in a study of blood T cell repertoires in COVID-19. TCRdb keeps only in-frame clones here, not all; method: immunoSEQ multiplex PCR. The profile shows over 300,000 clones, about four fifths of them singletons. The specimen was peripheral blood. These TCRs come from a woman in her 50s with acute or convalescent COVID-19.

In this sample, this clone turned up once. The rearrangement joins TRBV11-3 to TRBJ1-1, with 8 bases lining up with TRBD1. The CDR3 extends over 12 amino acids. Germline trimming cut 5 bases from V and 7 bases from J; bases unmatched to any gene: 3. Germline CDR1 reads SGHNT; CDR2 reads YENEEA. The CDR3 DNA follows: TGTGCCAGCAGCCCCGGACAGGGTGAAGCTTTCTTT. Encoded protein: CASSPGQGEAFF.

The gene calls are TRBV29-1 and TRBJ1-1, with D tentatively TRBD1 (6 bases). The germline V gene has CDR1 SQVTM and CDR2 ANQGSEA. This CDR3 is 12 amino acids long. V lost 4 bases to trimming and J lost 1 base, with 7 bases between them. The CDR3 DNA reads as TGCAGCGTTGGGGACAAGAACACTGAAGCTTTCTTT. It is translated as CSVGDKNTEAFF.

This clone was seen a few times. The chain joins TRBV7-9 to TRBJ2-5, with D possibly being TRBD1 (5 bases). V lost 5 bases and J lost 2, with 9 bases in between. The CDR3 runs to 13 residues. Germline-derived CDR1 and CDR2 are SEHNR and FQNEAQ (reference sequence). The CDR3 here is CASSPRTQETQYF. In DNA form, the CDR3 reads TGTGCCAGCAGCCCACGGACACAAGAGACCCAGTACTTC.

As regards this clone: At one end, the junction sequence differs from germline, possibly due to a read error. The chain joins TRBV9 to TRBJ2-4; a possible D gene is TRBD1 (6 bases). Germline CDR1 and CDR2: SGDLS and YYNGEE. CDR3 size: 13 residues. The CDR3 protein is CASSGTAQNIQYF. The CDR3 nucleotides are TGTGCCAGCAGCGGGACAGCCCAAAACATTCAGTACTTC.

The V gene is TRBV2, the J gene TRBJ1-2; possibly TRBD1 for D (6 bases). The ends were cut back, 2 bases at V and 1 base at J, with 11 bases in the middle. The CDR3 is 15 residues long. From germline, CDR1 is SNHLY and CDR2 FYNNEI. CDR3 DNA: TGTGCCAGCAGTGAACCATTGGACAGTAACTATGGCTACACCTTC. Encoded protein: CASSEPLDSNYGYTF.

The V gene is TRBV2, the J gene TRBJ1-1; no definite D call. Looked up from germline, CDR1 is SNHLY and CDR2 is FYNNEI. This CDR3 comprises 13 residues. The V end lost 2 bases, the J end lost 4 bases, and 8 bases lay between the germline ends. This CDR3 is CASSEIRSTEAFF. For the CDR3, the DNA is TGTGCCAGCAGTGAAATACGGAGCACTGAAGCTTTCTTT.

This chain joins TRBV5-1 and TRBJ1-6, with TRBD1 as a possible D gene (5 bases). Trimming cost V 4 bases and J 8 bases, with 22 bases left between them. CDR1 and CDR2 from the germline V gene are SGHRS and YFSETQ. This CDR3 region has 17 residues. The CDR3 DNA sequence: TGCGCCAGCAGCCCTGGGTCGGGCGGAGGGGTTGATTCACCCCTCCACTTT. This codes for CASSPGSGGGVDSPLHF.

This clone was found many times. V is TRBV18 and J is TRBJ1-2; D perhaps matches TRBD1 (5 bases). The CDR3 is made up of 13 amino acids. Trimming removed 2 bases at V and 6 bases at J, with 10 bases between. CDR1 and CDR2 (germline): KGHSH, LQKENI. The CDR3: CASSPEAGNGYTF. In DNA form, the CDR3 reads TGTGCCAGCTCACCAGAGGCAGGGAATGGCTACACCTTC.

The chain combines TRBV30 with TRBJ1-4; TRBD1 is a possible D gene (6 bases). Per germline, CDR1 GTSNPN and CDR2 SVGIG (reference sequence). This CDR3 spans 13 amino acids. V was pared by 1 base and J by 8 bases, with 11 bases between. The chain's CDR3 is CAWSGTEREKLFF. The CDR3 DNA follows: TGTGCCTGGAGTGGGACAGAAAGGGAAAAACTGTTTTTT.

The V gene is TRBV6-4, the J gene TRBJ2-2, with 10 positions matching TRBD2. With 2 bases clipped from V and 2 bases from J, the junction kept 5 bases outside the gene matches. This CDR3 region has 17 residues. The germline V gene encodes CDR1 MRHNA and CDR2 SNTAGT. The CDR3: CASSDVLAGANTGELFF. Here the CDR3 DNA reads TGTGCCAGCAGTGACGTGCTAGCGGGAGCAAACACCGGGGAGCTGTTTTTT.

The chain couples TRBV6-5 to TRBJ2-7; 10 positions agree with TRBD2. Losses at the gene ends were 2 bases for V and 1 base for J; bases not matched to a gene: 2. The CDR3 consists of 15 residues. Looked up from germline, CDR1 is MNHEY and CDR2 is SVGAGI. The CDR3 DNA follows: TGTGCCAGCAGTTACGTAGCGGGGGGATCCTACGAGCAGTACGTC. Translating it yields CASSYVAGGSYEQYV.

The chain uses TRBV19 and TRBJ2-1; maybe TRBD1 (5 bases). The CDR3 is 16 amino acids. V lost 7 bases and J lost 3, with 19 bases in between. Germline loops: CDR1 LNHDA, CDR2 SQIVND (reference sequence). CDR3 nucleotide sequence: TGTGCCAGTACCAGGGCAAGAGGTATTTTCTACAATGAGCAGTTCTTC. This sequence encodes CASTRARGIFYNEQFF.

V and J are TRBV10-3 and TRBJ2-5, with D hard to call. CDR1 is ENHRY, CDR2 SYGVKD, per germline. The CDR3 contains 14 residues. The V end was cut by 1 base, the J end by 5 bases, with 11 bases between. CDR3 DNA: TGTGCCATCAGTGAGTTAGCATTTACGGAGACCCAGTACTTC. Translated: CAISELAFTETQYF.

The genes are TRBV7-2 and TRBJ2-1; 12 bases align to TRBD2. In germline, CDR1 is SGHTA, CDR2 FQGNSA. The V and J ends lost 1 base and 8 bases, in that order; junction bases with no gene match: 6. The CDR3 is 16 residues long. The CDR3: CASSLVSTSGGYEQFF. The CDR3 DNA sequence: TGTGCCAGCAGCTTAGTCTCAACTAGCGGGGGGTATGAGCAGTTCTTC.

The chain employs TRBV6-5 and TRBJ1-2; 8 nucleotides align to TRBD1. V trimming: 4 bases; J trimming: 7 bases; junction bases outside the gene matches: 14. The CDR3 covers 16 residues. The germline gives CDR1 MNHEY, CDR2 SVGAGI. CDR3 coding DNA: TGTGCCAGCAGTTCCTTGCCCAGGGGGCAAGGCGGTGGCTACACCTTC. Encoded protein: CASSSLPRGQGGGYTF.

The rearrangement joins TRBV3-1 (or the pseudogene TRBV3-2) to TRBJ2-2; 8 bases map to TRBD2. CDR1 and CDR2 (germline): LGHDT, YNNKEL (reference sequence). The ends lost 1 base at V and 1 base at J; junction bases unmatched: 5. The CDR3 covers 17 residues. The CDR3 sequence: CASSQVSSGKNTGELFF. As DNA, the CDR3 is TGTGCCAGCAGCCAAGTAAGTAGCGGGAAGAACACCGGGGAGCTGTTTTTT.

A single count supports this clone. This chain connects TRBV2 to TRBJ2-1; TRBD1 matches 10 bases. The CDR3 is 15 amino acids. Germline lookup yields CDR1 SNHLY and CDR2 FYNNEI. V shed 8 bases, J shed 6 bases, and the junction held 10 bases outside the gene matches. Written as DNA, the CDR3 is TGTGCCAGCGGCCAGGGACAGGGGAAGGGCAATGAGCAGTTCTTC. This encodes CASGQGQGKGNEQFF. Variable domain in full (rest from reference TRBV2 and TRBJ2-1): EPEVTQTPSHQVTQMGQEVILRCVPISNHLYFYWYRQILGQKVEFLVSFYNNEISEKSEIFDDQFSVERPDGSNFTLKIRSTKLEDSAMYFCASGQGQGKGNEQFFGPGTRLTVL.